The 11 T cell receptor beta chains below all came from one sample that was sequenced in a study listed by TCRdb under 2016. The receptor library was made with RT-PCR. Instrument used: Illumina MiSeq. TCRdb reworked the public reads: Q25 trimming with fastp, MiXCR clone assembly, productive beta chains retained. Under each unique CDR3 protein, matching rows form one entry showing the most common genes and DNA. The sample has approximately 720,000 distinct CDR3 sequences on record, approximately 15% of them singletons. Just over 3.5% of the sample is held by the ten biggest clonotypes. The material sequenced was memory CD4+ T cells from blood. The receptor source for this set is a female donor in good health, serving as a healthy control.

The sample holds many counts of this clonotype. The CDR3 DNA reads TGTGCCACCAGCAGAGGGCAGCTCAATGAGCAGTTCTTC. It translates to CATSRGQLNEQFF. V is TRBV15 and J is TRBJ2-1, with unresolved D. Trimming took 1 base from V and 6 from J, leaving 7 bases between them. CDR1 and CDR2 from the germline V gene are LNHNV and YYDKDF (reference sequence). CDR3 size: 13 residues.

This clonotype occurred many times. CDR3 sequence: CASSYTGYHSGANVLTF. Written as DNA, the CDR3 is TGTGCCAGCAGTTACACAGGTTACCACTCTGGGGCCAACGTCCTGACTTTC. The rearrangement uses TRBV6-5 and TRBJ2-6; possible D gene TRBD1, 5 bases. This CDR3 has 17 amino acids. V lost 2 bases and J 0 bases, leaving 11 bases between the germline ends. Germline V gives CDR1 MNHEY, CDR2 SVGAGI.

This clonotype occurred a few times. V usage is TRBV9 and J usage is TRBJ2-7; possible D gene TRBD2, 6 bases. This CDR3 region has 16 residues. The ends were cut back, 0 bases at V and 0 bases at J, with 13 bases in the middle. Per germline, CDR1 SGDLS and CDR2 YYNGEE. The CDR3 loop is CASSVGRSGSSYEQYF. CDR3 DNA sequence: TGTGCCAGCAGCGTAGGACGTAGCGGATCCTCCTACGAGCAGTACTTC. The full variable domain, completed using reference TRBV9 and TRBJ2-7, is DSGVTQTPKHLITATGQRVTLRCSPRSGDLSVYWYQQSLDQGLQFLIQYYNGEERAKGNILERFSAQQFPDLHSELNLSSLELGDSALYFCASSVGRSGSSYEQYFGPGTRLTVT.

This clonotype was observed a handful of times. The genes are TRBV5-6 and TRBJ2-1, with D maybe TRBD2 (6 bases). Trimming removed 1 base at V and 5 bases at J, with 16 bases between. The CDR3 covers 16 residues. The V gene's germline CDR1 is SGHDT and CDR2 YYEEEE. CDR3: CASSLNGRLSNNEQFF. The CDR3 bases are TGTGCCAGCAGCTTGAACGGGAGACTAAGCAACAATGAGCAGTTCTTC. Based on the CDR3 plus reference TRBV5-6 and TRBJ2-1, the full variable domain is DAGVTQSPTHLIKTRGQQVTLRCSPKSGHDTVSWYQQALGQGPQFIFQYYEEEERQRGNFPDRFSGHQFPNYSSELNVNALLLGDSALYLCASSLNGRLSNNEQFFGPGTRLTVL.

This clonotype was seen ten or more times. The genes are TRBV5-1 and TRBJ2-7, with 7 bases matching TRBD1. The V and J ends lost 0 bases and 3 bases, in that order; junction bases with no gene match: 0. Germline V gene lookup returns CDR1 SGHRS and CDR2 YFSETQ. The CDR3 totals 13 residues. The DNA for the CDR3 is TGCGCCAGCAGCTTGGACAGGGGCTACGAGCAGTACTTC. It is translated as CASSLDRGYEQYF.

This clonotype came up once. V and J are TRBV6-5 and TRBJ1-5; 7 nucleotides align to TRBD1. The CDR3 loop spans 15 amino acids. The V segment lost 5 bases and the J segment 0 bases; nucleotides outside the gene matches: 4. The germline V gene encodes CDR1 MNHEY and CDR2 SVGAGI. CDR3 sequence: CASSTQGLSNQPQHF. CDR3 DNA sequence: TGTGCCAGCAGTACACAGGGGCTTAGCAATCAGCCCCAGCATTTT.

In this sample, this clonotype turned up a few times. The chain has TRBV28 and TRBJ1-4; 8 nucleotides match TRBD1. V shed 5 bases and J 8 bases; nucleotides not matched to a gene: 7. Germline loops: CDR1 MDHEN, CDR2 SYDVKM. The CDR3 runs 14 residues. The CDR3 spells CASSTRQGLEKLFF. As DNA, the CDR3 is TGTGCCAGCAGTACGAGACAGGGGCTCGAAAAACTGTTTTTT.

This clonotype has just a few counts. This sequence joins TRBV4-3 and TRBJ2-2, with D possibly TRBD1 on 5 matching bases. With 8 bases removed from V and 5 bases from J, the gap between germline ends came to 15 bases. Germline V gene data show CDR1 as LGHNA and CDR2 as YSLEER. The CDR3 covers 14 residues. The CDR3 region is CASCAQGSTGELFF. Here the CDR3 DNA reads TGCGCCAGCTGTGCGCAGGGTTCAACCGGGGAGCTGTTTTTT.

J is TRBJ2-1 and V is TRBV11-2, with 15 bases identical to TRBD2. With 0 bases clipped from V and 4 bases from J, the junction kept 7 bases outside the gene matches. From germline, CDR1 is SGHAT and CDR2 FQNNGV. The CDR3 has 19 amino acids. The CDR3 nucleotides read TGTGCCAGCAGCTTAGATAGGGGACTAGCGGGAGGACAATACAATGAGCAGTTCTTC. This gives the protein CASSLDRGLAGGQYNEQFF.

This clonotype was detected a few times. The rearrangement uses TRBV12-3 or TRBV12-4 and TRBJ1-1; the D gene is possibly TRBD1 (5 bases). V lost 6 bases and J 1 base, leaving 9 bases between the germline ends. The CDR3 length is 13 residues. For the CDR3, the DNA is TGTGCCAGCAGATTCGGACAGAACACTGAAGCTTTCTTT. It codes for CASRFGQNTEAFF.

This clonotype was observed a few times. The chain joins TRBV24-1 to TRBJ2-1; 9 bases fit TRBD2. The CDR3 loop spans 15 amino acids. CDR1 is KGHDR, CDR2 SFDVKD, per germline. With V trimmed by 2 bases and J by 7 bases, 5 bases remained unmatched. The CDR3 bases are TGTGCCACCAGTGATTCCAGGACTAGCGCTAATGAGCAGTTCTTC. Protein: CATSDSRTSANEQFF.